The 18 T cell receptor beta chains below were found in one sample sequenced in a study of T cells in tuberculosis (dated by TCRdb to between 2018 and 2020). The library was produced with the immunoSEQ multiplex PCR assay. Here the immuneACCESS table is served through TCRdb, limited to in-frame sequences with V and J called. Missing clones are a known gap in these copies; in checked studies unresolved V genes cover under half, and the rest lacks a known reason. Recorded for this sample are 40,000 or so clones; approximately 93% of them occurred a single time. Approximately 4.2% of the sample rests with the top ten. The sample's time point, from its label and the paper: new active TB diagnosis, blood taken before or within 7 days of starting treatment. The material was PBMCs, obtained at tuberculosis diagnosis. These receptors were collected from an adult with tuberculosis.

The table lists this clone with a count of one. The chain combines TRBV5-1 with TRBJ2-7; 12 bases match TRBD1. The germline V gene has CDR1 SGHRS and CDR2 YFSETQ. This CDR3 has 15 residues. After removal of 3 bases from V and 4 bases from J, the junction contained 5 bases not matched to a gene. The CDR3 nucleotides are TGCGCCAGCAGCTGGGGGACAGGGGGCTTGTACGAGCAGTACTTC. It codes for CASSWGTGGLYEQYF.

The CDR3 coding sequence is TGCGCCAGCGCGGACAGGGTCTTTTCCTATGGCTACACCTTC. It yields the protein CASADRVFSYGYTF. The chain couples TRBV10-2 to TRBJ1-2; 8 bases align to TRBD1. This CDR3 is built from 14 residues. V shed 8 bases and J 4 bases; nucleotides not matched to a gene: 9. Germline CDR1 WSHSY, CDR2 SAAADI.

The DNA of the CDR3 is TGCGCCAGCAGCCAAGCCTATGGGGCCACAGATACGCAGTATTTT. It is translated as CASSQAYGATDTQYF. The chain employs TRBV4-3 and TRBJ2-3; weak D call: TRBD1 (5 bases). The V gene's germline CDR1 is LGHNA and CDR2 YSLEER. This CDR3 region has 15 residues. Between the trimmed V and J ends, which lost 1 base and 2 bases, there was a span of 10 bases.

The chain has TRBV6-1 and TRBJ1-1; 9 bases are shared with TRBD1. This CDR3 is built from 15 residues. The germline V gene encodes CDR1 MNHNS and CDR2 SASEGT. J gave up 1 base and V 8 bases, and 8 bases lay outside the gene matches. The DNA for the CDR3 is TGTGCCAGCCAACAGGGGGCGTATTGGAACACTGAAGCTTTCTTT. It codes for CASQQGAYWNTEAFF.

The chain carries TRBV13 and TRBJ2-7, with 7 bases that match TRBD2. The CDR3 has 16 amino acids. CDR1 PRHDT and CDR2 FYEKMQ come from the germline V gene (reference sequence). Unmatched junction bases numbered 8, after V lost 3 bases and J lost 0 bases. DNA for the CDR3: TGTGCCAGCAGCTTGTCGTACGGGGGGACCTCCTACGAGCAGTACTTC. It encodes CASSLSYGGTSYEQYF.

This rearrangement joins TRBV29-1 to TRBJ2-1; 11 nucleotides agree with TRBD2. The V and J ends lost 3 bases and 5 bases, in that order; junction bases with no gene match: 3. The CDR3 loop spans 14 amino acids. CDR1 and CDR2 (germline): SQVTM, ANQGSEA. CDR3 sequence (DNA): TGCAGCGTTGATACTAGCGGGGGCAACAATGAGCAGTTCTTC. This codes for CSVDTSGGNNEQFF.

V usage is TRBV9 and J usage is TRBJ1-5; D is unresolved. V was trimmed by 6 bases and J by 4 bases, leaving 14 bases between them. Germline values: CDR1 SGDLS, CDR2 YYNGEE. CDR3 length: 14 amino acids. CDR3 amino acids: CASTEGWGNQPQHF. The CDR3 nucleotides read TGTGCCAGCACCGAGGGCTGGGGTAATCAGCCCCAGCATTTT.

The chain's CDR3 is CASSPRGGADTQYF. The DNA of the CDR3 is TGTGCCAGCAGCCCTCGGGGGGGGGCAGATACGCAGTATTTT. This chain connects TRBV9 to TRBJ2-3, with 8 bases aligning to TRBD2. The junction had 5 bases not matched to a gene; V was cut back by 4 bases and J by 4 bases. CDR3 size: 14 residues. Germline CDR1 reads SGDLS; CDR2 reads YYNGEE. The full variable domain, its missing parts supplied by reference TRBV9 and TRBJ2-3, is DSGVTQTPKHLITATGQRVTLRCSPRSGDLSVYWYQQSLDQGLQFLIQYYNGEERAKGNILERFSAQQFPDLHSELNLSSLELGDSALYFCASSPRGGADTQYFGPGTRLTVL.

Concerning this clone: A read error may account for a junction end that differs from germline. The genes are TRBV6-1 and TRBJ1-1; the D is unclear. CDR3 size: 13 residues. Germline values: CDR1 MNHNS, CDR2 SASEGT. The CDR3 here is CASSERVPLDGGF. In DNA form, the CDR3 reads TGTGCCAGCAGTGAACGTGTGCCCCTTGACGGCGGGTTT.

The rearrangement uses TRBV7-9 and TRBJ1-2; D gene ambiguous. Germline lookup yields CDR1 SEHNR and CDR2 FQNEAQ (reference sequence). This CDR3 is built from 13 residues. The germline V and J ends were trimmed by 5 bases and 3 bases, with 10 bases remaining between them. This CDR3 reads CASSRSNYYGYTF. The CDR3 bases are TGTGCCAGCAGCCGGTCCAATTACTATGGCTACACCTTC. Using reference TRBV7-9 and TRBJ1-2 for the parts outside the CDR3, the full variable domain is DTGVSQNPRHKITKRGQNVTFRCDPISEHNRLYWYRQTLGQGPEFLTYFQNEAQLEKSRLLSDRFSAERPKGSFSTLEIQRTEQGDSAMYLCASSRSNYYGYTFGSGTRLTVV.

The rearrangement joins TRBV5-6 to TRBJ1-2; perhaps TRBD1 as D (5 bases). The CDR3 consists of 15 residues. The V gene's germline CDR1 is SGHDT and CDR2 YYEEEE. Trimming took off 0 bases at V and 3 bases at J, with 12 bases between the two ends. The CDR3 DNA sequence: TGTGCCAGCAGCTTGGGGCAGGGTGTATACTATGGCTACACCTTC. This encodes CASSLGQGVYYGYTF.

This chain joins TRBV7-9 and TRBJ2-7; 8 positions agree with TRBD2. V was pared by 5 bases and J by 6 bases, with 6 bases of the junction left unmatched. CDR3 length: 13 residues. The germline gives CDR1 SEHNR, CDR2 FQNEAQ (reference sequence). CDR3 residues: CASSPREAGEQYF. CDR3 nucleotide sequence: TGTGCCAGCAGCCCGCGGGAGGCAGGCGAGCAGTACTTC.

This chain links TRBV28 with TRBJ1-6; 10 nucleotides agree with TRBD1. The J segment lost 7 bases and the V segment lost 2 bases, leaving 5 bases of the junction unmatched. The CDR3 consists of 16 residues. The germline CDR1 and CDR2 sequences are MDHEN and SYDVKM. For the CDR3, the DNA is TGTGCCAGCAGTTTAGACAGGGGGCGGAGAAATTCACCCCTCCACTTT. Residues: CASSLDRGRRNSPLHF.

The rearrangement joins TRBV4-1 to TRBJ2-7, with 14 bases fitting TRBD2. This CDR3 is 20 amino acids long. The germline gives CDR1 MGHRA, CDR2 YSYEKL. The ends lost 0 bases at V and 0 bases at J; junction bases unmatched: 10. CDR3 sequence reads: CASSQDPGLAGALLSYEQYF. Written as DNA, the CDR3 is TGCGCCAGCAGCCAAGATCCGGGACTAGCGGGGGCCCTCCTCTCCTACGAGCAGTACTTC.

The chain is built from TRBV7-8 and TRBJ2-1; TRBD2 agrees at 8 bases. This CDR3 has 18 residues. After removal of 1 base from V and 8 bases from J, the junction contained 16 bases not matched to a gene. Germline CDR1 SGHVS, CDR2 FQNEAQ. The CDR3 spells CASSLGVSGVAGLDEQFF. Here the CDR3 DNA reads TGTGCCAGCAGCTTAGGTGTTAGCGGGGTGGCGGGTTTAGATGAGCAGTTCTTC.

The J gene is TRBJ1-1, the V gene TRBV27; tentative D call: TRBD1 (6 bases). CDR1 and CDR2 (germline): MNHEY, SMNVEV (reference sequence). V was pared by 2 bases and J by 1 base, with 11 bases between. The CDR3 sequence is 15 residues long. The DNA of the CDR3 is TGTGCCAGCAGTTTAGGTGGGGGCGGGAACACTGAAGCTTTCTTT. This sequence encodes CASSLGGGGNTEAFF.

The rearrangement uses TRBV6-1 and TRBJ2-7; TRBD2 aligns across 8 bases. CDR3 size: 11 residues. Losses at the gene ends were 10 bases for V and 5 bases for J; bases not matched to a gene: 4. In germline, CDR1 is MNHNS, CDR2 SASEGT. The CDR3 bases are TGTGCCACCCGGCGGGGGGACGAGCAGTACTTC. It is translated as CATRRGDEQYF.

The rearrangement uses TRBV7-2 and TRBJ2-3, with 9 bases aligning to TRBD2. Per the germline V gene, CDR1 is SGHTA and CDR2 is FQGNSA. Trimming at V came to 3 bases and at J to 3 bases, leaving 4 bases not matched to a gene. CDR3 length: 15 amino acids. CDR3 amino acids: CASSFSSGVTDTQYF. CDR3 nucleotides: TGTGCCAGCAGCTTTTCTAGCGGGGTAACAGATACGCAGTATTTT.